This TCR beta chain originates from a study of T-cell reconstitution after alpha-beta-depleted transplantation in children. The CDR3 totals 14 residues. Germline CDR1 MNHEY, CDR2 SVGAGI. With V trimmed by 2 bases and J by 3 bases, 4 bases remained unmatched. Researchers prepared the TCRbeta library using unique molecular identifiers, the study reports. TCRdb ran MiXCR on the PCR reads and lists one entry per CDR3 protein. The sample contains approximately 47,000 distinct CDR3 sequences, approximately 52% of which appear only once. This specimen was peripheral blood, taken before TCRalphabeta/CD19-depleted stem cell transplant. This sequence joins TRBV6-5 and TRBJ2-7; 7 bases map to TRBD1. This clonotype was sampled from a boy younger than two with SCID, due to receive a stem cell transplant. CDR3 amino acids: CASSYRQGLYEQYF. The CDR3 coding sequence is TGTGCCAGCAGTTACCGACAGGGCCTCTACGAGCAGTACTTC.